This T cell receptor (beta chain) was identified in a study of shared clonotypes between healthy human individuals. Study background: Aged between 18 and 49, the donors were two women and a few men. Study-wide results and limits: Represented diversity (both genetic and exposure-history) was limited by the small number of donors.

CDR1 and CDR2 (germline): SGHTA, FQGTGA. The CDR3 has 15 amino acids. V was pared by 0 bases and J by 3 bases, with 3 bases of the junction left unmatched. About this clone: What it binds is not known.

The naive CD8 population came from CD45RO-negative cells selected for CCR7, without terminally differentiated effector memory CD45RA+ cells. Once extracted for a subset, genomic DNA was divided evenly among several immunoSEQ plates. Using immunoSEQ multiplex PCR, the repertoire was profiled, and TCRdb retains in-frame clones only, with some absent. The sample shows about 1.9 million clones, 90% to 95% of them seen only once. V gene TRBV7-3 combines with J gene TRBJ2-5; 8 bases match TRBD2. The sample consisted of naive CD8+ T cells from PBMCs. This clonotype originated in a man in his late teens or twenties in good health. Some clones in this sample may be carry-over from other donors' samples. CDR3 amino acids: CASSLTAGAEETQYF. CDR3 in DNA: TGTGCCAGCAGCTTAACAGCGGGGGCCGAAGAGACCCAGTACTTC.